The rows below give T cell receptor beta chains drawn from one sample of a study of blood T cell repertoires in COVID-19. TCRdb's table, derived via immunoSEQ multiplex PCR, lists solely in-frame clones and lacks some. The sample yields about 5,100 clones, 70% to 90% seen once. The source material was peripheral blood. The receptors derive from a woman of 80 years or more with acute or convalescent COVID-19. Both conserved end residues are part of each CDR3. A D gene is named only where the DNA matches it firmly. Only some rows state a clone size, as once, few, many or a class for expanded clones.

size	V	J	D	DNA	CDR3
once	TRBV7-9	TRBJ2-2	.	TGTGCCAGCAGGCCCCAGGGGACGGCCGGGGAGCTGTTTTTT	CASRPQGTAGELFF
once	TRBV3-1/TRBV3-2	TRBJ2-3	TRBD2	TGTGCCAGCAGCGCCAGCGGGGGGGAGGTGGATACGCAGTATTTT	CASSASGGEVDTQYF
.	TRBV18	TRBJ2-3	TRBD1	TGTGCCAGCTCGGGACAGGTTGGAGCGGCAGATACGCAGTATTTT	CASSGQVGAADTQYF
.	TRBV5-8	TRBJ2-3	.	TGTGCCAGCAGTCCTACCCAGGCAGATACGCAGTATTTT	CASSPTQADTQYF
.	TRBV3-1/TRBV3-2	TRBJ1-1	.	TGTGCCAGCAGCCTACAGGGGAACACTGAAGCTTTCTTT	CASSLQGNTEAFF
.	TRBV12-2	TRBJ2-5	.	TGTGCAAGTCGCCCTCGGGGGGTCTCCCAAGAGACCCAGTACTTC	CASRPRGVSQETQYF
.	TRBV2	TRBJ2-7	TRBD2	TGTGCCAGCCGTAGTAGCGGGAGCTCCTACGAGCAGTACTTC	CASRSSGSSYEQYF
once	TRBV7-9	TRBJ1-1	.	TGTGCCAGCAGCTTTGTCAGGGACACTGAAGCTTTCTTT	CASSFVRDTEAFF
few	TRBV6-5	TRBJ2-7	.	TGTGCCAGCAGTCAGGCACAGGAGAGCCGATACGAGCAGTACTTC	CASSQAQESRYEQYF
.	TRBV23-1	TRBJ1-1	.	TGCGCCAGCAGTCAATCCCTAGAGAACACTGAAGCTTTCTTT	CASSQSLENTEAFF
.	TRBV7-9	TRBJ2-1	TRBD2	TGTGCCAGCAGCTTGGCCGGGACTAACAATGAGCAGTTCTTC	CASSLAGTNNEQFF
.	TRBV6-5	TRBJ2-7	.	TGTGCCAGCAGGGATAAATCCGCGGGCTACGAGCAGTACTTC	CASRDKSAGYEQYF
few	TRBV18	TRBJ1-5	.	TGTGCCAGCTCACCAGGGACTGATCAGCCCCAGCATTTT	CASSPGTDQPQHF
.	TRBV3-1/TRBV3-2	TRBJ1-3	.	TGTGCCAGCAGCGACCCCCTAAGACAGCCCTCTGGAAACACCATATATTTT	CASSDPLRQPSGNTIYF
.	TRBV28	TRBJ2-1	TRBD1	TGTGCCAGCATCTCCCGGACAGGGCGGTCCTACAATGAGCAGTTCTTC	CASISRTGRSYNEQFF
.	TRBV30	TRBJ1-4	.	TGTGCCTGGAGTGTACGGCTGGAGGAAAAACTGTTTTTT	CAWSVRLEEKLFF
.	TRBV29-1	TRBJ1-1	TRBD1	TGCAGCGTGAGACAGGGCTCGGGGACTGAAGCTTTCTTT	CSVRQGSGTEAFF
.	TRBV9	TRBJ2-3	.	TGTGCCAGCAGCGTAGTCCCAGGCACAGATACGCAGTATTTT	CASSVVPGTDTQYF
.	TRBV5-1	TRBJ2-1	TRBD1	TGCGCCAGCTCAACGGGGACAGCCAACCCCTCAATTAAGCAGTTCTTC	CASSTGTANPSIKQFF
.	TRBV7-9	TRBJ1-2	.	TGTGCCAGCAGGGACAGTGGGATCGATGGCTACACCTTC	CASRDSGIDGYTF
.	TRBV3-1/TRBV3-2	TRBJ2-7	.	TGTGCCAGCAGCCAAGAGGCTCCCTACGAGCAGTACTTC	CASSQEAPYEQYF
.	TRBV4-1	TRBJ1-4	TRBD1	TGCGCCAGCAGCCAGACAGGGGCCGGTCGGGCAGAAGAAAAACTGTTTTTT	CASSQTGAGRAEEKLFF
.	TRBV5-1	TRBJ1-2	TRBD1	TGCGCCAGCAGCGACCAGGGGGCTGACTATGGCTACACCTTC	CASSDQGADYGYTF
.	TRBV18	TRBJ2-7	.	TGTGCCAGCTCACCAGGGGCGAGGTACGAGCAGTACTTC	CASSPGARYEQYF
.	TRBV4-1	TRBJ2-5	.	TGCGCCAGCAGCCGTCAGGAGGGGGAGACCCAGTACTTC	CASSRQEGETQYF
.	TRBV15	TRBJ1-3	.	TGTGCCACCAGCAGAGATCTGGGGAGTGGAAACACCATATATTTT	CATSRDLGSGNTIYF
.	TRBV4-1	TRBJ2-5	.	TGCGCCAGCAGCCAAGATCCCCAGAAAGAGACCCAGTACTTC	CASSQDPQKETQYF
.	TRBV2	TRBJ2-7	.	TGTGCCAGCAGCAGTCAGGGGCACTCCTACGAGCAGTACTTC	CASSSQGHSYEQYF
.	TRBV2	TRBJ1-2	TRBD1	TGTGCCAGCAGTCCGGGACAGCTATCCTATGGCTACACCTTC	CASSPGQLSYGYTF
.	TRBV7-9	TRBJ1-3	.	TGTGCCAGCAGCTTAGCAACTCCGGGAGGGGCTGGAAACACCATATATTTT	CASSLATPGGAGNTIYF
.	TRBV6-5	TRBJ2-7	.	TGTGCCAGCAGTTACCTCGACAGTTCCTACGAGCAGTACTTC	CASSYLDSSYEQYF